The 32 T cell receptor beta chains given below trace back to one sample, sequenced in a study of lymphopenia after photon versus proton radiotherapy. Sequenced by immunoSEQ multiplex PCR; TCRdb stores in-frame clones only, minus some. The data show around 59,000 clones, about four fifths seen once. The material sequenced was peripheral blood, taken from a patient treated with proton-based radiotherapy. Every receptor here comes from a man between 60 and 75 years old with pancreatic cancer.

Concerning this clone: At one end, the junction sequence differs from germline, possibly due to a read error. The same CDR3 also results from other DNA sequences found in this sample. The chain joins TRBV18 to TRBJ2-5; no firm D call. This CDR3 region has 12 residues. CDR1 and CDR2 from the germline V gene are KGHSH and LQKENI. In DNA, the CDR3 is TGTGCTAGCTCACCTGAACTAAAGACCCAGTACTTC. This encodes CASSPELKTQYF. Using reference TRBV18 and TRBJ2-5 for the parts outside the CDR3, the full variable domain is NAGVMQNPRHLVRRRGQEARLRCSPMKGHSHVYWYRQLPEEGLKFMVYLQKENIIDESGMPKERFSAEFPKEGPSILRIQQVVRGDSAAYFCASSPELKTQYFGPGTRLLVL.

A single count supports this clone. V usage is TRBV14 and J usage is TRBJ2-1, with 9 bases matching TRBD2. Per the germline V gene, CDR1 is SGHDN and CDR2 is FVKESK. Germline trimming cut 2 bases from V and 1 base from J; bases unmatched to any gene: 9. This CDR3 region has 18 residues. The CDR3 nucleotides are TGTGCCAGCAGCCAATTCCGCTTGCGGGGGGGGTCCTACAATGAGCAGTTCTTC. It yields the protein CASSQFRLRGGSYNEQFF.

V usage is TRBV29-1 and J usage is TRBJ1-4, with a possible D match to TRBD1 (6 bases). Germline V gives CDR1 SQVTM, CDR2 ANQGSEA. This CDR3 has 14 residues. The V end lost 1 base, the J end lost 5 bases, and 11 bases lay between the germline ends. CDR3 DNA: TGCAGCGTTGAAGGCGCAGGGGCAAATGAAAAACTGTTTTTT. This gives the protein CSVEGAGANEKLFF.

As regards this clone: Sequence at one end of the junction differs from germline and may be a read error. V usage is TRBV6-5 and J usage is TRBJ1-2, with no clear D. The germline CDR1 and CDR2 sequences are MNHEY and SVGAGI. CDR3 length: 16 residues. The DNA for the CDR3 is TGTGCCAGCAGTTACGGTTTGTTTTCTGAAGAGATGCGGGAATCCTTC. Translating it yields CASSYGLFSEEMRESF.

The V call is TRBV7-2, the J call TRBJ2-5; TRBD2 aligns across 14 bases. V lost 5 bases and J lost 4; bases outside the gene matches: 3. CDR3 length equals 15 residues. Looked up from germline, CDR1 is SGHTA and CDR2 is FQGNSA. CDR3 amino acids: CASSRTSGRRETQYF. In nucleotides, the CDR3 is TGTGCCAGCAGCCGGACTAGCGGGAGGCGAGAGACCCAGTACTTC.

CDR3: CAWSVRTGFADTQYF. CDR3 DNA: TGTGCCTGGAGTGTAAGGACAGGGTTTGCAGATACGCAGTATTTT. The rearrangement uses TRBV30 and TRBJ2-3; 8 bases fit TRBD1. CDR1 and CDR2 (germline): GTSNPN, SVGIG (reference sequence). This CDR3 has 15 residues. The V gene end was trimmed by 0 bases and the J gene end by 4 bases; junction bases not matched to a gene: 6.

The V gene is TRBV29-1, the J gene TRBJ2-7; TRBD2 agrees at 10 bases. J lost 2 bases, V lost 5 bases, and 6 bases had no gene match. The germline V gene has CDR1 SQVTM and CDR2 ANQGSEA. CDR3 length: 14 residues. CDR3 coding DNA: TGCAGCGTTAGAGCGGGAGGGCCTCCCTACGAGCAGTACTTC. Protein: CSVRAGGPPYEQYF.

This sequence joins TRBV9 and TRBJ2-5; D is perhaps TRBD1 or TRBD2 (7 bases each). The germline V gene has CDR1 SGDLS and CDR2 YYNGEE. This CDR3 contains 14 residues. The V end was cut by 0 bases, the J end by 5 bases, with 11 bases between. This CDR3 reads CASSVDRGGETQYF. The CDR3 DNA is TGTGCCAGCAGCGTAGACAGGGGAGGGGAGACCCAGTACTTC.

This rearrangement joins TRBV7-3 to TRBJ2-2; 9 bases are shared with TRBD1. The trim removed 2 bases at V and 2 bases at J, leaving 9 bases unmatched. The CDR3 has 18 amino acids. CDR1 is SGHTA, CDR2 FQGTGA, per germline. The CDR3 region is CASSLWGPTGGNTGELFF. CDR3 in DNA: TGTGCCAGCAGCTTATGGGGTCCGACAGGGGGAAACACCGGGGAGCTGTTTTTT.

V is TRBV28 and J is TRBJ2-3; D unresolved. Germline CDR1 reads MDHEN; CDR2 reads SYDVKM. The CDR3 has 12 residues. Trimming pared 5 bases from V and 8 bases from J, leaving 11 bases between. This chain's CDR3 is CASSLIGRTQYF. CDR3 nucleotide sequence: TGTGCCAGCAGTCTGATAGGGCGTACGCAGTATTTT.

The chain links TRBV29-1 to TRBJ1-3; D gene uncertain. The V gene lost 6 bases and the J gene lost 1 base, with 4 bases spanning the gap. The germline gives CDR1 SQVTM, CDR2 ANQGSEA. The CDR3 is made up of 11 amino acids. This chain's CDR3 is CSVQSGNTIYF. The DNA for the CDR3 is TGCAGCGTCCAATCTGGAAACACCATATATTTT.

This clone has only one observation. The rearrangement joins TRBV7-6 to TRBJ2-2; 10 bases align to TRBD2. Losses at the gene ends were 3 bases for V and 0 bases for J; bases not matched to a gene: 4. The germline V gene has CDR1 SGHVS and CDR2 FNYEAQ. The CDR3 covers 17 residues. The DNA of the CDR3 is TGTGCCAGCAGCTTTCTAGCGGGAGCTACGAACACCGGGGAGCTGTTTTTT. It translates to CASSFLAGATNTGELFF. The full variable domain, with the rest looked up from reference TRBV7-6 and TRBJ2-2, is GAGVSQSPRYKVTKRGQDVALRCDPISGHVSLYWYRQALGQGPEFLTYFNYEAQQDKSGLPNDRFSAERPEGSISTLTIQRTEQRDSAMYRCASSFLAGATNTGELFFGEGSRLTVL.

This chain uses TRBV6-6 with TRBJ1-1, with D possibly TRBD1 on 5 matching bases. The germline CDR1 and CDR2 sequences are MNHNY and SVGAGI (reference sequence). There are 14 residues in the CDR3. With 4 bases removed from V and 5 bases from J, the gap between germline ends came to 14 bases. CDR3 bases: TGTGCCAGCAGTTTCCAGGGAGAGCCGACTGAAGCTTTCTTT. It codes for CASSFQGEPTEAFF.

The chain couples TRBV2 to TRBJ2-7, with D tentatively TRBD1 (5 bases). V lost 7 bases and J 3 bases, leaving 13 bases between the germline ends. The germline gives CDR1 SNHLY, CDR2 FYNNEI. This CDR3 has 13 amino acids. The CDR3 is CASTYFQGYEQYF. The DNA for the CDR3 is TGTGCCAGCACCTATTTCCAGGGCTACGAGCAGTACTTC.

The chain couples TRBV27 to TRBJ2-2; 7 bases map to TRBD2. The ends lost 7 bases at V and 6 bases at J; junction bases unmatched: 5. CDR1 is MNHEY, CDR2 SMNVEV, per germline (reference sequence). The CDR3 consists of 13 residues. CDR3 in DNA: TGTGCCAGCACTCCCGGGGGGTCCGGGGAGCTGTTTTTT. As protein: CASTPGGSGELFF.

The V and J genes are TRBV5-1 and TRBJ1-5; D unclear. This CDR3 has 13 residues. V was clipped by 1 base and J by 3 bases, with 5 bases between them. Germline CDR1 and CDR2: SGHRS and YFSETQ. DNA for the CDR3: TGCGCCAGCAGCTTGTCCCTCAATCAGCCCCAGCATTTT. Encoded protein: CASSLSLNQPQHF.

The chain uses TRBV13 and TRBJ2-5, with a weak D call TRBD1 (6 bases). V was trimmed by 1 base and J by 7 bases, leaving 10 bases between them. The CDR3 consists of 13 residues. Germline CDR1 is PRHDT and CDR2 is FYEKMQ (reference sequence). The CDR3 region has the DNA TGTGCCAGCAGCTTAGACCGCAGGGGGACCCAGTACTTC. It yields the protein CASSLDRRGTQYF.

The chain employs TRBV5-1 and TRBJ2-1, with a possible D match to TRBD2 (6 bases). The CDR3 extends over 16 amino acids. In germline, CDR1 is SGHRS, CDR2 YFSETQ. Deletions cut 3 bases from V and 1 base from J, with 14 bases between. CDR3: CASSSLPGRSYNEQFF. The CDR3 coding sequence is TGCGCCAGCAGCTCCTTGCCGGGGAGGTCCTACAATGAGCAGTTCTTC.

As DNA, the CDR3 is TGTGCCAGCAGCAGCCTGGACAGGGTACATTCGTCCTACAATGAGCAGTTCTTC. This sequence encodes CASSSLDRVHSSYNEQFF. The chain links TRBV28 to TRBJ2-1, with 8 bases fitting TRBD1. Per germline, CDR1 MDHEN and CDR2 SYDVKM. This CDR3 region has 18 residues. Losses at the gene ends were 6 bases for V and 1 base for J; bases not matched to a gene: 14.

The chain employs TRBV28 and TRBJ1-5, with TRBD1 matching 8 bases. The CDR3 runs to 15 residues. V lost 7 bases, J lost 1 base, and 6 bases stayed unmatched. From germline, CDR1 is MDHEN and CDR2 SYDVKM. The CDR3 loop is CASKYGTGSNQPQHF. The CDR3 nucleotides are TGTGCCAGCAAGTACGGGACAGGCAGCAATCAGCCCCAGCATTTT.

The V call is TRBV4-3, the J call TRBJ2-2, with 7 nucleotides matching TRBD2. CDR3 length: 14 residues. Trimming at V came to 5 bases and at J to 0 bases, leaving 0 bases not matched to a gene. CDR1 is LGHNA, CDR2 YSLEER, per germline. The CDR3 DNA reads TGCGCCAGCAGCGGGACTACGAACACCGGGGAGCTGTTTTTT. It is translated as CASSGTTNTGELFF.

This chain connects TRBV7-8 to TRBJ1-2; D remains ambiguous. Between the trimmed V and J ends, which lost 5 bases and 4 bases, there was a span of 11 bases. Germline V gene data show CDR1 as SGHVS and CDR2 as FQNEAQ. The CDR3 totals 13 residues. For the CDR3, the DNA is TGTGCCAGCAGCCGATCGGGCAGCTATGGCTACACCTTC. Amino acid sequence: CASSRSGSYGYTF.

V usage is TRBV9 and J usage is TRBJ2-1; D is possibly TRBD2 (6 bases). Trimming shortened V by 0 bases and J by 10 bases, and 11 bases separated the two germline ends. The CDR3 covers 13 residues. CDR1 is SGDLS, CDR2 YYNGEE, per germline. The CDR3 spells CASSVGSSAEQFF. CDR3 nucleotides: TGTGCCAGCAGCGTAGGATCTAGCGCAGAGCAGTTCTTC.

V usage is TRBV2 and J usage is TRBJ1-1; D unclear. V gave up 2 bases and J gave up 1 base, with 11 bases separating them. Per the germline V gene, CDR1 is SNHLY and CDR2 is FYNNEI. The CDR3 contains 15 residues. The CDR3 loop reads CASSENGNRNTEAFF. In DNA, the CDR3 is TGTGCCAGCAGTGAAAATGGAAACAGGAACACTGAAGCTTTCTTT.

This clone showed up just a few times. The V call is TRBV4-2, the J call TRBJ2-6, with 7 bases lining up with TRBD2. The trim removed 4 bases at V and 3 bases at J, leaving 9 bases unmatched. CDR1 is LGHNA, CDR2 YNFKEQ, per germline. This CDR3 region has 17 residues. This chain's CDR3 is CASSLERTSSGANVLTF. CDR3 coding DNA: TGTGCCAGCAGCCTAGAGAGGACTAGTAGTGGGGCCAACGTCCTGACTTTC.

J is TRBJ2-7 and V is TRBV6-5; maybe TRBD2 (6 bases). CDR1 MNHEY and CDR2 SVGAGI come from the germline V gene. The CDR3 consists of 15 residues. Trimming stripped 0 bases from V and 3 bases from J, with 12 bases between. The CDR3 DNA sequence: TGTGCCAGCAGTTACTCGGGGGGAGGTGGCTACGAGCAGTACTTC. Amino acid sequence: CASSYSGGGGYEQYF.

The chain is built from TRBV19 and TRBJ2-3; D possibly uses TRBD1 or TRBD2 (5 bases each). The CDR3 runs 12 residues. CDR1 is LNHDA and CDR2 is SQIVND in the germline V gene (reference sequence). V was cut by 6 bases and J by 5 bases, with 9 bases left in between. CDR3 sequence (DNA): TGTGCCAGTAGGTCTGGGGGAGATACGCAGTATTTT. Its protein product is CASRSGGDTQYF.

The rearrangement links TRBV6-4 to TRBJ1-1; D remains ambiguous. The CDR3 sequence is 13 residues long. V lost 4 bases and J lost 0, with 6 bases in between. Per the germline V gene, CDR1 is MRHNA and CDR2 is SNTAGT. The DNA of the CDR3 is TGTGCCAGCAGTGCCGAGCTGAACACTGAAGCTTTCTTT. Its translation: CASSAELNTEAFF.

This clone was detected only once. V is TRBV6-6 and J is TRBJ1-5; 8 bases fit TRBD1. Germline V gene sequence: CDR1 MNHNY, CDR2 SVGAGI (reference sequence). The length of the CDR3 is 16 residues. The ends lost 4 bases at V and 4 bases at J; junction bases unmatched: 9. As DNA, the CDR3 is TGTGCCAGCAGTTCCTCTACAGGGGGTGAAAATCAGCCCCAGCATTTT. It is translated as CASSSSTGGENQPQHF.

The chain recombines TRBV28 with TRBJ1-5; unclear D gene. Germline assignment: CDR1 MDHEN and CDR2 SYDVKM. V dropped 7 bases and J dropped 3 bases, with 16 bases sitting between them. The CDR3 has 15 residues. The CDR3 spells CASNTRWGSNQPQHF. The CDR3 DNA is TGTGCCAGCAATACAAGATGGGGTTCCAATCAGCCCCAGCATTTT.

This chain joins TRBV29-1 and TRBJ1-1; 10 bases are shared with TRBD1. CDR3 length: 12 amino acids. The J segment lost 6 bases and the V segment lost 7 bases, leaving 5 bases of the junction unmatched. Germline CDR1 is SQVTM and CDR2 is ANQGSEA. CDR3 residues: CSAQGQGSEAFF. CDR3 in DNA: TGCAGCGCCCAGGGACAGGGGTCTGAAGCTTTCTTT.

This clone turned up a few times. The chain recombines TRBV19 with TRBJ1-4; possibly TRBD1 for D (5 bases). Trimming took off 0 bases at V and 11 bases at J, with 10 bases between the two ends. The CDR3 is 13 amino acids. From germline, CDR1 is LNHDA and CDR2 SQIVND (reference sequence). The CDR3 sequence is CASSIDEAGKLFF. In DNA form, the CDR3 reads TGTGCCAGTAGTATAGATGAGGCAGGGAAACTGTTTTTT.